This TCR beta chain comes out of a study of blood T cell repertoires in COVID-19. Study overall: COVID-19 samples, acute and convalescent, were from the United States, Italy and Spain. T cells, B-cell-depleted T cells, or PBMCs supplied cDNA or gDNA.

The CDR3 is 15 amino acids. CDR1 WNHNN and CDR2 SYGVQD come from the germline V gene (reference sequence). The V end lost 0 bases, the J end lost 2 bases, and 9 bases lay between the germline ends. This clone was observed a single time. The repertoire was sequenced with immunoSEQ multiplex PCR; TCRdb's copy has only in-frame clones and lacks some. The sample holds a few hundred thousand clones, 60% to 85% seen once. The receptor was derived from a woman aged 65 to 85 with acute or convalescent COVID-19. This chain uses TRBV10-1 with TRBJ2-3; D is possibly TRBD2 (6 bases). Sequencing input: peripheral blood. In DNA form, the CDR3 reads TGCGCCAGCAGTGAGTCTGGCGGGGCCACAGATACGCAGTATTTT. Protein product: CASSESGGATDTQYF.